These 2 T cell receptor beta chains originate from one sample sequenced in a study of response to subunit inactivated influenza vaccine. In TCRdb, the RT-PCR reads were re-called with MiXCR into one record per CDR3 protein. The sample contains some 850,000 distinct CDR3 sequences, under 20% of which appear only once. Sequencing used PBMCs from blood, obtained 5 days after vaccination. The receptors here all came from a man aged 50 to 59 who received an inactivated influenza vaccine.

The chain links TRBV28 to TRBJ1-6, with D unresolved. There are 14 residues in the CDR3. CDR1 MDHEN and CDR2 SYDVKM come from the germline V gene. Trimming shortened V by 6 bases and J by 9 bases, and 15 bases separated the two germline ends. The CDR3, as DNA: TGTGCCAGCAGCCTACAGAACAAGGGTTCACCCCTCCACTTT. Protein product: CASSLQNKGSPLHF.

The chain couples TRBV6-4 to TRBJ2-3, with 8 nucleotides matching TRBD2. CDR1 is MRHNA, CDR2 SNTAGT, per germline. The CDR3 is 16 residues long. J was trimmed by 4 bases and V by 3 bases; bases with no gene match: 9. For the CDR3, the DNA is TGTGCCAGCAGTGAAAGAGGCGGGGGGAGCCCAGATACGCAGTATTTT. This translates into CASSERGGGSPDTQYF.